This T cell receptor beta chain is drawn from a study of brain metastases from non-small cell lung cancer. Points on this clone: Antigen specificity is unknown.

TCRdb keeps only in-frame clones here, not all; method: immunoSEQ multiplex PCR. The profile covers about 2,600 clones, with around 90% appearing a single time and 3.8% taken by the ten largest. Study-wide findings and caveats: Compared with primary tumors, brain metastases showed less T-cell infiltration. T-cell clones appeared expanded in 55% to 65% of brain metastases relative to matched primary tumors. TCR repertoires overlapped largely between brain metastases and matched primaries.

Sequencing was done on a sample of primary lung tumor tissue. The receptor comes from a donor at least 40 years old with non-small cell lung cancer.

The CDR3 DNA sequence: TGTGCCAGCAGTCCTCGGACAGGGAGCGATACGCAGTATTTT. This sequence encodes CASSPRTGSDTQYF. V gene TRBV6-5 combines with J gene TRBJ2-3, with 8 bases identical to TRBD1. Trimming cost V 5 bases and J 6 bases; bases outside gene matches: 7. The germline V gene has CDR1 MNHEY and CDR2 SVGAGI. This CDR3 region has 14 residues.